The rows below give T cell receptor beta chains drawn from one sample of a study of T-cell reconstitution after alpha-beta-depleted transplantation in children. TCRdb recomputed calls from the PCR reads with MiXCR, one row per CDR3 protein. The data hold about 610,000 distinct CDR3 sequences, with under 12% observed a single time. The specimen comprised PBMCs from the stem cell graft donor, sampled from the stem cell graft. The receptor source for this set is a human donor who donated a stem cell graft to a child with acute myeloid leukemia. Each CDR3 is given with its conserved first and last residue. The D gene is left open where the match is weak. The listing skips clone size in some rows; elsewhere it reads once, few, many or a size class.

v_gene	abundance	d_gene	j_gene	CDR3nt	CDR3aa
TRBV10-3	.	.	TRBJ2-7	TGTGCCATCAAATTCGAGGCGGGCCCATCCTACGAGCAGTACTTC	CAIKFEAGPSYEQYF
TRBV3-1	many	.	TRBJ2-7	TGTGCCAGCAGCAAGACAGGAGAGCAGTACTTC	CASSKTGEQYF
TRBV29-1	.	.	TRBJ2-2	TGCAGCGTTCCCACAGGGACCGGGGAGCTGTTTTTT	CSVPTGTGELFF
TRBV29-1	.	.	TRBJ1-1	TGCAGCGTGGAAGGACAGACTTTGAACACTGAAGCTTTCTTT	CSVEGQTLNTEAFF
TRBV7-2	many	.	TRBJ1-5	TGTGCCAGCAGCTTGGGGACATCCAATCAGCCCCAGCATTTT	CASSLGTSNQPQHF
TRBV12-3/TRBV12-4	many	.	TRBJ1-6	TGTGCCAGCAGTTTAACCCAATCACCCCTCCACTTT	CASSLTQSPLHF
TRBV27	many	TRBD2	TRBJ2-1	TGTGCCAGCAGTTCACCCTTAGCGGGGGCCGGGGGGAATGAGCAGTTCTTC	CASSSPLAGAGGNEQFF
TRBV20-1	.	.	TRBJ2-3	TGCAGTGCTAGAGGCCCTCACACGCGGACAGATACGCAGTATTTT	CSARGPHTRTDTQYF
TRBV6-5	.	.	TRBJ2-7	TGTGCCAGCAGTTACCATCACATGGGGACGGATGCCCGCTCCTACGAGCAGTACTTC	CASSYHHMGTDARSYEQYF
TRBV2	many	.	TRBJ2-1	TGTGCCAGCAGTCCGAATAGCGTGGGGGGTGAGCAGTTCTTC	CASSPNSVGGEQFF
TRBV20-1	few	TRBD2	TRBJ2-1	TGCAGTGCTAGGGCCACCGGGACTAGCGGGAGGGAGCAGTTCTTC	CSARATGTSGREQFF
TRBV18	many	TRBD2	TRBJ2-7	TGTGCCAGCTCACGTAGCGGGAGCACCGAGCAGTACTTC	CASSRSGSTEQYF
TRBV5-1	many	TRBD1	TRBJ2-2	TGCGCCAGCAGCTTGCAGCTCGCAACAGGGGGCCGGGAGCTGTTTTTT	CASSLQLATGGRELFF
TRBV20-1	.	.	TRBJ2-5	TGCAGTGCTAGAGATTTACTGGGCCGAAAGACCCAGTACTTC	CSARDLLGRKTQYF
TRBV11-2	.	TRBD2	TRBJ2-3	TGTGCCAGCAGCTCTACTAGCGGGGGGGGTATGAGGGCAGATACGCAGTATTTT	CASSSTSGGGMRADTQYF
TRBV29-1	.	.	TRBJ2-1	TGCAGCGTTGAAGATGTTAAGGCCGGACTAACCAATGAGCAGTTCTTC	CSVEDVKAGLTNEQFF
TRBV18	many	TRBD1	TRBJ2-3	TGTGCCAGCTCCCCGACAGGGAAAGACACAGATACGCAGTATTTT	CASSPTGKDTDTQYF
TRBV20-1	.	.	TRBJ2-3	TGCAGTGCTAGAGCACTAGTTGGTCTAGATACGCAGTATTTT	CSARALVGLDTQYF
TRBV24-1	few	TRBD1	TRBJ2-2	TGTGCCACCAGCCAAAACAGGGGTGGGACCGGGGAGCTGTTTTTT	CATSQNRGGTGELFF
TRBV20-1	.	.	TRBJ2-1	TGCAGTGCCCTAGTTGCCGAGACGAGCTCCTACAATGAGCAGTTCTTC	CSALVAETSSYNEQFF
TRBV7-9	.	TRBD1	TRBJ2-7	TGTGCCAGCAGCATGGCTGGGGACAGATACGAGCAGTACTTC	CASSMAGDRYEQYF
TRBV5-1	.	TRBD1	TRBJ1-5	TGCGCCAGCAGCTGGGGGACAGGACCCAATCAGCCCCAGCATTTT	CASSWGTGPNQPQHF
TRBV30	few	.	TRBJ2-1	TGTGCCTGGAGTGGGACAGACAATGAGCAGTTCTTC	CAWSGTDNEQFF
TRBV24-1	many	.	TRBJ2-3	TGTGCCACCAGTGAGGGCAACACAGATACGCAGTATTTT	CATSEGNTDTQYF
TRBV29-1	.	.	TRBJ2-7	TGCAGCGTTGAGGGGAACCCCAGCTACGAGCAGTACTTC	CSVEGNPSYEQYF
TRBV7-3	.	TRBD2	TRBJ2-2	TGTGCCAGCAGCTCATCGGGACTAGCGGGAGTGAAAACCGGGGAGCTGTTTTTT	CASSSSGLAGVKTGELFF
TRBV7-8	few	TRBD1	TRBJ1-5	TGTGCCAGCAGCTACGACAGGGGGCAAGGGCAGCCCCAGCATTTT	CASSYDRGQGQPQHF
TRBV4-1	few	.	TRBJ2-3	TGCGCCAGCAGCCAAGGGTCGGGTAGCGGCTCTTCTCAGGGAGCGACAGATACGCAGTATTTT	CASSQGSGSGSSQGATDTQYF
TRBV7-9	few	TRBD2	TRBJ2-1	TGTGCCAGCAGCTTAAGGGCTAGCGGGACCTACAATGAGCAGTTCTTC	CASSLRASGTYNEQFF
TRBV30	.	.	TRBJ2-1	TGTGCCTGGAGTGTACAAGGAGAGATGCAGTTCTTC	CAWSVQGEMQFF
TRBV12-3/TRBV12-4	few	TRBD2	TRBJ2-1	TGTGCCAGCTCGTTAAGGGCTAGCGGGGCCGGTGAGCAGTTCTTC	CASSLRASGAGEQFF
TRBV6-6	.	.	TRBJ2-2	TGTGCCAGCAGTAGTCTAGCCTCCGGGGAGCTGTTTTTT	CASSSLASGELFF
TRBV4-2	few	.	TRBJ1-1	TGTGCCAGCAGCCAATCGGCAGGCGTGAACACTGAAGCTTTCTTT	CASSQSAGVNTEAFF
TRBV7-2	many	.	TRBJ2-2	TGTGCCAGCAGCCAATCTAGAACCGGGGAGCTGTTTTTT	CASSQSRTGELFF
TRBV27	many	TRBD2	TRBJ2-5	TGTGCCAGCAGTGCTAGGACTAGCGGGGAGACCCAGTACTTC	CASSARTSGETQYF
TRBV10-3	many	TRBD1	TRBJ2-1	TGTGCCATCAGTGACGGGACAGGGGGAAACTACAATGAGCAGTTCTTC	CAISDGTGGNYNEQFF
TRBV7-3	few	.	TRBJ2-1	TGTGCCAGCAGCTTAATGGGGTACAATGAGCAGTTCTTC	CASSLMGYNEQFF
TRBV11-2	.	TRBD2	TRBJ2-1	TGTGCCAGCAGCTTAGCACTAGCGGGAGAGCAGTTCTTC	CASSLALAGEQFF
TRBV27	.	TRBD2	TRBJ2-7	TGTGCCAGCAGTTTGGGTGGGAGGGTCCACGAGCAGTACTTC	CASSLGGRVHEQYF
TRBV29-1	many	.	TRBJ2-2	TGCAGCGGAAGGGTGGGGTTTCCCGGGGAGCTGTTTTTT	CSGRVGFPGELFF
TRBV29-1	.	.	TRBJ1-1	TGCAGCGTCAGGACCAGTGAAGCTTTCTTT	CSVRTSEAFF
TRBV6-2/TRBV6-3	.	TRBD2	TRBJ2-1	TGTGCCAGCAGTTACGCAAGCGGGAGAGGGCACAATGAGCAGTTCTTC	CASSYASGRGHNEQFF
TRBV5-1	few	TRBD1	TRBJ2-1	TGCGCCAGCAGCAAGCAGGGGGCGGGCAATGAGCAGTTCTTC	CASSKQGAGNEQFF
TRBV15	.	.	TRBJ2-1	TGTGCCACGCGGCCGGAGGGACTCGGCTACAATGAGCAGTTCTTC	CATRPEGLGYNEQFF
TRBV27	.	.	TRBJ2-7	TGTGCCAGCAGTTTACAGGGGTACGACGAGCAGTACTTC	CASSLQGYDEQYF
TRBV12-3/TRBV12-4	.	.	TRBJ1-5	TGTGCCAGCACCCTTAACCTGGGCAATCAGCCCCAGCATTTT	CASTLNLGNQPQHF
TRBV12-3/TRBV12-4	.	.	TRBJ1-3	TGTGCCAGCAAATCAGGGTCTCGAGGGGGAAACACCATATATTTT	CASKSGSRGGNTIYF
TRBV20-1	.	TRBD2	TRBJ2-7	TGCAGTGCCCCGGGACTAGCGGGAGGATGGATAGGCGAGCAGTACTTC	CSAPGLAGGWIGEQYF
TRBV6-5	.	.	TRBJ2-1	TGTGCCAGCAGTTACTCCCCAGCCGGCTCCTACAATGAGCAGTTCTTC	CASSYSPAGSYNEQFF
TRBV2	many	TRBD1	TRBJ2-2	TGTGCCAGTACAGGGGTAGGGGAGCTGTTTTTT	CASTGVGELFF
TRBV5-1	few	TRBD1	TRBJ2-1	TGCGCCAGCAGCTCAACAGGGGGGCAGTTCTTC	CASSSTGGQFF
TRBV5-1	.	TRBD2	TRBJ2-3	TGCGCCAGCAGCGGACTAGCGGGAGTCATCACAGATACGCAGTATTTT	CASSGLAGVITDTQYF
TRBV28	.	.	TRBJ2-5	TGTGCCAGCAGACATACATTAGAGACCCAGTACTTC	CASRHTLETQYF
TRBV10-3	.	.	TRBJ2-3	TGTGCCATCAGTGGTCTACCCCGCACAGATACGCAGTATTTT	CAISGLPRTDTQYF
TRBV5-1	many	.	TRBJ2-7	TGCGCCAGCAGCCGAGGGACCAACCCCTCCTACGAGCAGTACTTC	CASSRGTNPSYEQYF
TRBV12-3/TRBV12-4	few	.	TRBJ2-5	TGTGCCAGCAGTTTAGCGGCGCAGACCCAGTACTTC	CASSLAAQTQYF
TRBV5-1	few	TRBD2	TRBJ2-3	TGCGCCAGCAGCTTCTCGCTAGCGGGGTCGGGGGCACGAACAGATACGCAGTATTTT	CASSFSLAGSGARTDTQYF
TRBV6-2/TRBV6-3	.	.	TRBJ1-5	TGTGCCAGCAGATTTAGGGGCTCTAACAATCAGCCCCAGCATTTT	CASRFRGSNNQPQHF
TRBV29-1	.	.	TRBJ2-2	TGCAGCGTTGAAACAAGGGGTACCGGGGAGGTGTTTTTT	CSVETRGTGEVFF
TRBV27	many	TRBD1	TRBJ1-5	TGTGCCAGCAGTCCTCTCGACAGGGAGAATCAGCCCCAGCATTTT	CASSPLDRENQPQHF